Presented here are 14 T cell receptor beta chains from one specimen sequenced in a study of blood T cell repertoires in COVID-19. The method was immunoSEQ multiplex PCR; TCRdb's version includes in-frame clones alone and lacks a portion of them. The sample holds 180,000 or so clones, roughly four fifths seen once. The sequencing input was PBMCs or T cells enriched from blood (not recorded which). The receptor source for this set is a man aged 50 or older who had recovered from COVID-19.

CDR3 bases: TGTGCCAGCAGTGGAGGGGGAGATACGCAGTATTTT. Translating it yields CASSGGGDTQYF. This chain links TRBV2 with TRBJ2-3, with a tentative D call TRBD1 (6 bases). V gave up 4 bases and J gave up 5 bases, with 7 bases separating them. The CDR3 spans 12 residues. The germline V gene encodes CDR1 SNHLY and CDR2 FYNNEI.

The chain is built from TRBV30 and TRBJ2-5; 7 bases align to TRBD1. This CDR3 comprises 11 residues. Germline V lookup: CDR1 GTSNPN, CDR2 SVGIG (reference sequence). The junction had 7 bases not matched to a gene; V was cut back by 1 base and J by 14 bases. DNA of the CDR3: TGTGCCTGGAGTGCTAGGGACAGTCGCTACTTC. It specifies CAWSARDSRYF.

V and J are TRBV5-4 and TRBJ2-1; tentative D call: TRBD2 (5 bases). V was pared by 0 bases and J by 1 base, with 17 bases between. CDR3 size: 18 residues. The germline V gene has CDR1 SGHNT and CDR2 YYREEE (reference sequence). The CDR3 DNA follows: TGTGCCAGCAGCTTGGGCAAGGAGGCTGGAGGTTCCTACAATGAGCAGTTCTTC. Translating gives CASSLGKEAGGSYNEQFF.

J is TRBJ1-1 and V is TRBV19; 7 bases are a match to TRBD1. The germline gives CDR1 LNHDA, CDR2 SQIVND (reference sequence). The trim removed 4 bases at V and 8 bases at J, leaving 10 bases unmatched. This CDR3 is 14 amino acids long. CDR3 loop: CASSTVLGGQEAFF. In DNA, the CDR3 is TGTGCCAGTAGTACTGTTCTGGGGGGACAGGAAGCTTTCTTT.

This chain joins TRBV7-9 and TRBJ1-4; perhaps TRBD1 as D (6 bases). The CDR3 spans 14 residues. Germline V gives CDR1 SEHNR, CDR2 FQNEAQ (reference sequence). V lost 5 bases and J lost 4, with 11 bases in between. This CDR3 is CASSAGTLNEKLFF. CDR3 sequence (DNA): TGTGCCAGCAGCGCCGGGACACTTAATGAAAAACTGTTTTTT.

This sequence joins TRBV27 and TRBJ2-7, with 10 positions matching TRBD2. V was clipped by 4 bases and J by 9 bases; unmatched bases: 12. This CDR3 has 15 residues. The germline V gene has CDR1 MNHEY and CDR2 SMNVEV (reference sequence). In DNA, the CDR3 is TGTGCCAGCAGTTCATGGACTAGCGGAATTTTCGGGCAGTACTTC. This encodes CASSSWTSGIFGQYF.

The V call is TRBV2, the J call TRBJ2-7, with 7 positions matching TRBD1. J was trimmed by 5 bases and V by 3 bases; bases with no gene match: 7. Germline V gene sequence: CDR1 SNHLY, CDR2 FYNNEI. CDR3 length equals 14 residues. The CDR3 coding sequence is TGTGCCAGCAGTGACGGAACAGGGGACCACGAGCAGTACTTC. Protein: CASSDGTGDHEQYF.

The chain couples TRBV28 to TRBJ1-5, with D possibly TRBD1 on 5 matching bases. V lost 2 bases to trimming and J lost 6 bases, with 11 bases between them. The CDR3 totals 14 residues. Per the germline V gene, CDR1 is MDHEN and CDR2 is SYDVKM. The CDR3 here is CASSLGGGGQPQHF. The CDR3 region has the DNA TGTGCCAGCAGTTTAGGGGGGGGAGGTCAGCCCCAGCATTTT.

The chain links TRBV5-1 to TRBJ2-4; maybe TRBD1 (5 bases). This CDR3 is built from 14 residues. V gave up 0 bases and J gave up 2 bases, with 6 bases separating them. The V gene's germline CDR1 is SGHRS and CDR2 YFSETQ. The CDR3 DNA is TGCGCCAGCAGCTTGGAGGGGACCAAAAACATTCAGTACTTC. It yields the protein CASSLEGTKNIQYF.

The chain recombines TRBV19 with TRBJ2-1; the match to TRBD2 covers 11 bases. Trimming cost V 5 bases and J 4 bases; bases outside gene matches: 4. The CDR3 covers 15 residues. Germline V gene sequence: CDR1 LNHDA, CDR2 SQIVND (reference sequence). The CDR3: CASSRTSGSYNEQFF. The CDR3 nucleotides read TGTGCCAGTAGTCGCACTAGCGGGAGTTACAATGAGCAGTTCTTC.

With regard to this clone: The junction differs from germline at one of its ends, possibly a read error. The rearrangement links TRBV7-7 to TRBJ1-1, with TRBD1 matching over 8 bases. The length of the CDR3 is 13 residues. CDR1 SSHAT and CDR2 FNYEAQ come from the germline V gene (reference sequence). In nucleotides, the CDR3 is TGTGCTAGCAGCCGAGGGACAGGTACTGAAGCTTTCTTT. The encoded protein is CASSRGTGTEAFF.

This chain links TRBV27 with TRBJ1-2, with D perhaps TRBD1 (5 bases). V dropped 3 bases and J dropped 8 bases, with 13 bases sitting between them. Germline assignment: CDR1 MNHEY and CDR2 SMNVEV (reference sequence). This CDR3 contains 13 residues. DNA for the CDR3: TGTGCCAGCAGTTTGGCAGGACAATGGGGCTACACCTTC. Translated, it gives CASSLAGQWGYTF.

V gene TRBV7-8 combines with J gene TRBJ2-3, with 8 bases fitting TRBD2. Losses at the gene ends were 5 bases for V and 0 bases for J; bases not matched to a gene: 7. The CDR3 contains 16 residues. Germline V gene data show CDR1 as SGHVS and CDR2 as FQNEAQ. CDR3 loop: CASSRERGYSTDTQYF. DNA of the CDR3: TGTGCCAGCAGCCGAGAGCGGGGGTACAGCACAGATACGCAGTATTTT.

The chain couples TRBV5-4 to TRBJ1-1; D is ambiguous. CDR3 size: 14 residues. Germline V gene lookup returns CDR1 SGHNT and CDR2 YYREEE (reference sequence). Trimming removed 6 bases from V and 4 bases from J, with 16 bases in between. The CDR3 region is CASTLSRVATEAFF. CDR3 DNA: TGTGCCAGCACCCTATCGAGGGTCGCCACTGAAGCTTTCTTT. Using reference TRBV5-4 and TRBJ1-1 for the parts outside the CDR3, the full variable domain is ETGVTQSPTHLIKTRGQQVTLRCSSQSGHNTVSWYQQALGQGPQFIFQYYREEENGRGNFPPRFSGLQFPNYSSELNVNALELDDSALYLCASTLSRVATEAFFGQGTRLTVV.